Below, 22 T cell receptor beta chains from the same sample are listed, as sequenced in a study of regulatory T cells in long-lasting Graves disease. Indicated time point: persistent/refractory GD, antithyroid drugs over 5 years with positive TRAb. RNA from PBMCs was the source of the TCR library. The TCR beta library used iRepertoire HTBI primers with Arm-PCR amplification of CDR3. A single record per CDR3 protein comes from TCRdb applying MiXCR to the multiplex PCR reads. The sample has around 450,000 distinct CDR3 sequences, roughly 21% seen once. This specimen was peripheral blood mononuclear cells (PBMCs), taken when the disease was refractory, from a patient treated with antithyroid drugs. These receptors were taken from a female donor with Graves disease.

The chain uses TRBV4-1 and TRBJ2-7; 11 nucleotides line up with TRBD2. V lost 4 bases to trimming and J lost 0 bases; unmatched junction nucleotides: 11. Per germline, CDR1 MGHRA and CDR2 YSYEKL. There are 18 residues in the CDR3. CDR3 sequence: CASSRDRRLAGRSYEQYF. The CDR3, as DNA: TGCGCCAGCAGCCGGGACAGAAGACTAGCGGGGCGCTCCTACGAGCAGTACTTC.

This clonotype was detected a few times. The CDR3 reads CASSSRTGGAADTQYF. CDR3 bases: TGCGCCAGCAGCTCGCGAACAGGGGGCGCGGCAGATACGCAGTATTTT. V usage is TRBV5-1 and J usage is TRBJ2-3, with 9 bases aligning to TRBD1. CDR1 and CDR2 from the germline V gene are SGHRS and YFSETQ. The CDR3 is 16 amino acids. With V trimmed by 3 bases and J by 4 bases, 9 bases remained unmatched.

This clonotype was seen many times. CDR3 coding DNA: TGTGCCAGCGCCTCCTCCGGGAGGGACGAGCAGTACTTC. The encoded protein is CASASSGRDEQYF. This rearrangement joins TRBV28 to TRBJ2-7, with TRBD2 matching over 8 bases. The germline gives CDR1 MDHEN, CDR2 SYDVKM. This CDR3 has 13 amino acids. With 8 bases clipped from V and 5 bases from J, the junction kept 8 bases outside the gene matches.

This clonotype came up many times. The chain joins TRBV2 to TRBJ1-2; no definite D call. The CDR3 consists of 12 residues. The germline V and J ends were trimmed by 1 base and 4 bases, with 4 bases remaining between them. Germline V gene sequence: CDR1 SNHLY, CDR2 FYNNEI. The CDR3 bases are TGTGCCAGCAGTGAAGACGGCTATGGCTACACCTTC. Its protein product is CASSEDGYGYTF.

This clonotype has at least ten counts. V is TRBV12-5 and J is TRBJ2-5; D not resolved. Trimming took 2 bases from V and 3 from J, leaving 16 bases between them. Germline-derived CDR1 and CDR2 are LGHNT and FRNRAP. This CDR3 is built from 16 residues. Written as DNA, the CDR3 is TGTGCTAGTGGTTTGTCCCAGACTCTGAAAAAAGAGACCCAGTACTTC. This translates into CASGLSQTLKKETQYF. Filled out from reference TRBV12-5 and TRBJ2-5, the complete variable domain reads DARVTQTPRHKVTEMGQEVTMRCQPILGHNTVFWYRQTMMQGLELLAYFRNRAPLDDSGMPKDRFSAEMPDATLATLKIQPSEPRDSAVYFCASGLSQTLKKETQYFGPGTRLLVL.

The chain combines TRBV5-5 with TRBJ1-1, with D possibly TRBD1 on 5 matching bases. The CDR3 is made up of 16 amino acids. Trimming removed 1 base from V and 7 bases from J, with 20 bases in between. Per germline, CDR1 SGHKS and CDR2 YYEKEE (reference sequence). The CDR3 DNA sequence: TGTGCCAGCAGCTTGTGGGGGAGGGGAGGCGCAGGTGAAGCTTTCTTT. Translating gives CASSLWGRGGAGEAFF.

This clonotype was counted at least ten times. The V and J genes are TRBV28 and TRBJ2-7, with D tentatively TRBD1 (5 bases). Trimming removed 5 bases at V and 5 bases at J, with 13 bases between. The CDR3 loop spans 13 amino acids. Per the germline V gene, CDR1 is MDHEN and CDR2 is SYDVKM. The CDR3 nucleotides read TGTGCCAGCAGTCTATCGACAGACGACGAGCAGTACTTC. Residues: CASSLSTDDEQYF.

This chain joins TRBV12-3 or TRBV12-4 and TRBJ1-1, with 7 nucleotides matching TRBD1. Germline trimming cut 3 bases from V and 1 base from J; bases unmatched to any gene: 5. The CDR3 extends over 15 amino acids. CDR3 protein: CASSFLTGWNTEAFF. The CDR3 DNA sequence: TGTGCCAGCAGTTTCCTGACAGGGTGGAACACTGAAGCTTTCTTT.

This chain joins TRBV6-1 and TRBJ2-7; 11 bases line up with TRBD1. The germline gives CDR1 MNHNS, CDR2 SASEGT. The CDR3 is 17 residues long. J was trimmed by 6 bases and V by 8 bases; bases with no gene match: 18. CDR3 sequence (DNA): TGTGCCAGCTCTCCCAATCAATCCGGGACAGGGGGTTCCGAGCAGTACTTC. It encodes CASSPNQSGTGGSEQYF.

The table lists this clonotype with many counts. This chain uses TRBV28 with TRBJ2-5; 9 bases are shared with TRBD2. The CDR3 length is 14 residues. After removal of 6 bases from V and 3 bases from J, the junction contained 5 bases not matched to a gene. CDR1 is MDHEN, CDR2 SYDVKM, per germline. The CDR3 nucleotides read TGTGCCAGCAGCGGGGCTAGCGGGGAAGAGACCCAGTACTTC. This sequence encodes CASSGASGEETQYF. The full variable domain, rest sourced from reference TRBV28 and TRBJ2-5, is DVKVTQSSRYLVKRTGEKVFLECVQDMDHENMFWYRQDPGLGLRLIYFSYDVKMKEKGDIPEGYSVSREKKERFSLILESASTNQTSMYLCASSGASGEETQYFGPGTRLLVL.

Comment on this clonotype: The CDR3 carries no conserved terminal phenylalanine or tryptophan, so it likely arises from a read error. This rearrangement joins TRBV19 to TRBJ1-1; tentatively, D is TRBD1 (6 bases). Per germline, CDR1 LNHDA and CDR2 SQIVND (reference sequence). Between the trimmed V and J ends, which lost 5 bases and 1 base, there was a span of 11 bases. This CDR3 comprises 14 residues. The CDR3 here is CASSARTENTEAFC. CDR3 nucleotides: TGTGCCAGTAGTGCCCGGACAGAGAACACTGAAGCTTTCTGT.

This clonotype was counted between two and nine times. The V gene is TRBV7-9, the J gene TRBJ2-3, with a possible D match to TRBD2 (5 bases). The CDR3 covers 16 residues. The V and J ends lost 6 bases and 2 bases respectively, with 18 bases between them. CDR1 and CDR2 (germline): SEHNR, FQNEAQ (reference sequence). As DNA, the CDR3 is TGTGCCAGCAGGGCGGTGAGGGCCAAACCCACAGATACGCAGTATTTT. Its protein product is CASRAVRAKPTDTQYF.

This chain uses TRBV11-2 with TRBJ2-7, with TRBD2 matching 12 bases. The CDR3 length is 17 residues. CDR1 is SGHAT, CDR2 FQNNGV, per germline. Trimming at V came to 0 bases and at J to 2 bases, leaving 5 bases not matched to a gene. For the CDR3, the DNA is TGTGCCAGCAGCTTAGATCTAGGACTAGCGGGAACCTACGAGCAGTACTTC. Protein: CASSLDLGLAGTYEQYF.

The chain carries TRBV19 and TRBJ2-5, with a tentative D call TRBD1 (6 bases). The CDR3 has 15 residues. Germline V CDR1 and CDR2: LNHDA, SQIVND (reference sequence). With 5 bases removed from V and 5 bases from J, the gap between germline ends came to 18 bases. CDR3 in amino acids: CASSALTGPQETQYF. CDR3 coding DNA: TGTGCCAGTAGTGCCCTGACAGGCCCTCAGGAGACCCAGTACTTC.

This sequence joins TRBV11-3 and TRBJ2-3, with TRBD1 identical over 7 bases. Germline lookup yields CDR1 SGHNT and CDR2 YENEEA. Unmatched junction bases numbered 10, after V lost 5 bases and J lost 2 bases. This CDR3 comprises 16 residues. Here the CDR3 reads CASSLRVTGNTDTQYF. The CDR3 DNA sequence: TGTGCCAGCAGCCTCAGAGTGACAGGGAACACAGATACGCAGTATTTT. Using reference TRBV11-3 and TRBJ2-3 for the parts outside the CDR3, the full variable domain is EAGVVQSPRYKIIEKKQPVAFWCNPISGHNTLYWYLQNLGQGPELLIRYENEEAVDDSQLPKDRFSAERLKGVDSTLKIQPAELGDSAVYLCASSLRVTGNTDTQYFGPGTRLTVL.

This clonotype was counted at least ten times. The chain joins TRBV30 to TRBJ2-5, with 7 bases matching TRBD1. The ends lost 3 bases at V and 1 base at J; junction bases unmatched: 8. Germline CDR1 and CDR2: GTSNPN and SVGIG (reference sequence). This CDR3 contains 15 residues. The CDR3 is CAWRTGIGPQETQYF. CDR3 in DNA: TGTGCCTGGAGGACAGGGATCGGCCCCCAAGAGACCCAGTACTTC. Together with reference TRBV30 and TRBJ2-5, the CDR3 gives the full variable domain: SQTIHQWPATLVQPVGSPLSLECTVEGTSNPNLYWYRQAAGRGLQLLFYSVGIGQISSEVPQNLSASRPQDRQFILSSKKLLLSDSGFYLCAWRTGIGPQETQYFGPGTRLLVL.

This clonotype was detected many times. This sequence joins TRBV12-3 or TRBV12-4 and TRBJ1-1; D is perhaps TRBD1 (5 bases). There are 13 residues in the CDR3. V gave up 4 bases and J gave up 3 bases, with 9 bases separating them. As DNA, the CDR3 is TGTGCCAGCAGTTCCCCAGGGTACACTGAAGCTTTCTTT. Protein: CASSSPGYTEAFF.

There are many counts of this clonotype. The V gene is TRBV6-1, the J gene TRBJ2-5; D is tentatively TRBD1 or TRBD2 (5 bases each). The CDR3 totals 15 residues. The germline V gene has CDR1 MNHNS and CDR2 SASEGT. V lost 6 bases and J lost 2, with 16 bases in between. CDR3 DNA: TGTGCCAGCAGGCCGCCCGGGACGGTGCAAGAGACCCAGTACTTC. Amino acids: CASRPPGTVQETQYF.

The sample holds many counts of this clonotype. The V call is TRBV12-3 or TRBV12-4, the J call TRBJ1-4, with D unresolved. The CDR3 covers 14 residues. Trimming shortened V by 1 base and J by 8 bases, and 11 bases separated the two germline ends. CDR3 DNA: TGTGCCAGCAGTTTAGACACTGCTGGGGAAAAACTGTTTTTT. This translates into CASSLDTAGEKLFF.

As regards this clonotype: This may arise from a read error, as a much more abundant clone is one base away. CDR3 sequence reads: CASRRDRERTGELSF. In nucleotides, the CDR3 is TGTGCCAGCAGGCGGGACAGGGAACGGACCGGGGAGCTGTCTTTT. This sequence joins TRBV6-2 or TRBV6-3 and TRBJ2-2; 9 nucleotides match TRBD1. Germline V gene data show CDR1 as MNHEY and CDR2 as SVGEGT. The CDR3 has 15 amino acids.

This clonotype was recorded at least ten times. This chain connects TRBV2 to TRBJ1-4, with 7 bases that match TRBD1. Trimming took 3 bases from V and 0 from J; bases not matched to a gene: 7. Germline CDR1 is SNHLY and CDR2 is FYNNEI. This CDR3 has 17 amino acids. As DNA, the CDR3 is TGTGCCAGCAGTGACCCGGGACAGACGGCAACTAATGAAAAACTGTTTTTT. This encodes CASSDPGQTATNEKLFF.

This clonotype appeared a few times. This rearrangement joins TRBV27 to TRBJ2-2; TRBD2 matches 10 bases. Germline CDR1 reads MNHEY; CDR2 reads SMNVEV (reference sequence). V shed 6 bases and J 8 bases; nucleotides not matched to a gene: 12. The CDR3 sequence is 16 residues long. Written as DNA, the CDR3 is TGTGCCAGCAGAGACCTAGCGGGGGCCGGTCATGGGGAGCTGTTTTTT. It is translated as CASRDLAGAGHGELFF.